The 13 T cell receptor beta chains reported below all come from one sample, sequenced in a study of beta chain features in type 1 diabetes. Notes on the study in general: TCRB CDR3s from Type 1 diabetes patients were moderately but significantly shorter in all four CD4+ subsets.

For these TCRs, the target antigens are not known. The study reverse transcribed the entire isolated RNA, so it sequenced expressed TCRB transcripts. The repertoire was sequenced with immunoSEQ multiplex PCR; TCRdb's copy has only in-frame clones and lacks some. The table shows some 280,000 clones, with 13% to 15% occurring only once. Sequenced: naive CD4+ T cells from blood. These receptors originate from a man aged 30-40 years with type 1 diabetes.

Here the CDR3 reads CASTRDSVTDTQYF. As DNA, the CDR3 is TGTGCCAGCACTCGGGACTCCGTCACAGATACGCAGTATTTT. The genes are TRBV28 and TRBJ2-3, with a tentative D call TRBD2 (6 bases). V lost 7 bases, J lost 2 bases, and 13 bases lay in between. This CDR3 is built from 14 residues. The germline gives CDR1 MDHEN, CDR2 SYDVKM.

This clone was seen a handful of times. The chain joins TRBV11-2 to TRBJ2-7, with D tentatively TRBD2 (5 bases). CDR1 is SGHAT and CDR2 is FQNNGV in the germline V gene. V was shortened by 6 bases and J by 2 bases, with 8 bases between the two germline ends. The CDR3 extends over 12 amino acids. Here the CDR3 DNA reads TGTGCCAGCAGACTGCGGGCCTACGAGCAGTACTTC. Translation: CASRLRAYEQYF. Supplemented by reference TRBV11-2 and TRBJ2-7, the full variable domain reads EAGVAQSPRYKIIEKRQSVAFWCNPISGHATLYWYQQILGQGPKLLIQFQNNGVVDDSQLPKDRFSAERLKGVDSTLKIQPAKLEDSAVYLCASRLRAYEQYFGPGTRLTVT.

This clone has a handful of counts. The CDR3 protein is CAIGISGANVLTF. Here the CDR3 DNA reads TGTGCCATCGGGATCTCTGGGGCCAACGTCCTGACTTTC. The chain has TRBV14 and TRBJ2-6; possible D gene TRBD2, 5 bases. Trimming left V 10 bases short and J 0 bases short, with 7 bases between. Germline V lookup: CDR1 SGHDN, CDR2 FVKESK. The CDR3 has 13 amino acids.

J is TRBJ2-5 and V is TRBV7-6; 7 positions match TRBD2. J lost 5 bases, V lost 5 bases, and 8 bases had no gene match. The length of the CDR3 is 14 residues. Germline-derived CDR1 and CDR2 are SGHVS and FNYEAQ. CDR3 nucleotide sequence: TGTGCCAGCAGCCCCTCAGCGGGGATTGAGACCCAGTACTTC. The encoded protein is CASSPSAGIETQYF.

The chain couples TRBV5-1 to TRBJ2-5; 7 bases are shared with TRBD1. The CDR3 is 16 residues long. CDR1 is SGHRS, CDR2 YFSETQ, per germline. V trimming: 4 bases; J trimming: 5 bases; junction bases outside the gene matches: 14. CDR3 nucleotide sequence: TGCGCCAGCAGCCCGCCCCGCGACAGGGTGGACGAGACCCAGTACTTC. Translation: CASSPPRDRVDETQYF. Full variable domain (rest looked up from reference TRBV5-1 and TRBJ2-5): KAGVTQTPRYLIKTRGQQVTLSCSPISGHRSVSWYQQTPGQGLQFLFEYFSETQRNKGNFPGRFSGRQFSNSRSEMNVSTLELGDSALYLCASSPPRDRVDETQYFGPGTRLLVL.

This chain connects TRBV29-1 to TRBJ2-7; 9 bases are a match to TRBD1. V dropped 6 bases and J dropped 1; count of bases not matched to a gene: 7. From germline, CDR1 is SQVTM and CDR2 ANQGSEA. The CDR3 consists of 14 residues. The CDR3 DNA is TGCAGCGTGGTACAGGGGGCCTTATCCTACGAGCAGTACTTC. It is translated as CSVVQGALSYEQYF.

The V call is TRBV4-3, the J call TRBJ1-2; a possible D gene is TRBD1 (6 bases). This CDR3 has 18 amino acids. Trimming took off 0 bases at V and 0 bases at J, with 17 bases between the two ends. CDR1 LGHNA and CDR2 YSLEER come from the germline V gene. CDR3 in amino acids: CASSQDLGRGPSNYGYTF. The CDR3 nucleotides are TGCGCCAGCAGCCAAGATCTTGGGCGGGGGCCTTCTAACTATGGCTACACCTTC.

This clone was detected only a few times. V usage is TRBV6-5 and J usage is TRBJ2-1, with 9 bases matching TRBD1. Trimming at V came to 3 bases and at J to 4 bases, leaving 7 bases not matched to a gene. This CDR3 contains 16 residues. Germline V gives CDR1 MNHEY, CDR2 SVGAGI. The CDR3 nucleotides read TGTGCCAGCAGTTATTCCGGACAGGGGCGGTACAATGAGCAGTTCTTC. Protein product: CASSYSGQGRYNEQFF.

This clone has only a few counts. V gene TRBV14 combines with J gene TRBJ1-2; the D gene is possibly TRBD1 (6 bases). This CDR3 comprises 13 residues. Per germline, CDR1 SGHDN and CDR2 FVKESK. V shed 1 base and J shed 6 bases, with 9 bases lying between them. The CDR3 bases are TGTGCCAGCAGCCAAGTGGACAGACATGGCTACACCTTC. The encoded protein is CASSQVDRHGYTF.

The chain employs TRBV28 and TRBJ2-7, with TRBD2 matching over 8 bases. The CDR3 sequence is 14 residues long. J lost 6 bases, V lost 6 bases, and 10 bases had no gene match. The V gene's germline CDR1 is MDHEN and CDR2 SYDVKM. CDR3 sequence (DNA): TGTGCCAGCAGATTAAGCGGGAGTGGTCTCGAGCAGTACTTC. Translation: CASRLSGSGLEQYF.

The chain carries TRBV4-1 and TRBJ1-4; TRBD1 might be the D (6 bases). Germline CDR1 and CDR2: MGHRA and YSYEKL. V was pared by 4 bases and J by 5 bases, with 11 bases between. This CDR3 has 14 amino acids. CDR3 residues: CASSRGQSNEKLFF. The CDR3 bases are TGCGCCAGCAGCCGAGGACAGTCAAATGAAAAACTGTTTTTT.

V is TRBV27 and J is TRBJ2-7, with 8 bases aligning to TRBD2. Germline values: CDR1 MNHEY, CDR2 SMNVEV (reference sequence). Trimming took 2 bases from V and 3 from J; bases not matched to a gene: 3. The CDR3 is made up of 14 amino acids. The CDR3 here is CASSLRLAGYEQYF. The CDR3 DNA reads TGTGCCAGCAGTTTAAGGCTAGCGGGCTACGAGCAGTACTTC.

V is TRBV7-9 and J is TRBJ1-1, with TRBD1 matching 10 bases. V lost 5 bases and J lost 0; bases outside the gene matches: 6. This CDR3 contains 16 residues. CDR1 is SEHNR, CDR2 FQNEAQ, per germline (reference sequence). DNA of the CDR3: TGTGCCAGCAGCCCTGGACAGGGGGTTATGAACACTGAAGCTTTCTTT. It encodes CASSPGQGVMNTEAFF.